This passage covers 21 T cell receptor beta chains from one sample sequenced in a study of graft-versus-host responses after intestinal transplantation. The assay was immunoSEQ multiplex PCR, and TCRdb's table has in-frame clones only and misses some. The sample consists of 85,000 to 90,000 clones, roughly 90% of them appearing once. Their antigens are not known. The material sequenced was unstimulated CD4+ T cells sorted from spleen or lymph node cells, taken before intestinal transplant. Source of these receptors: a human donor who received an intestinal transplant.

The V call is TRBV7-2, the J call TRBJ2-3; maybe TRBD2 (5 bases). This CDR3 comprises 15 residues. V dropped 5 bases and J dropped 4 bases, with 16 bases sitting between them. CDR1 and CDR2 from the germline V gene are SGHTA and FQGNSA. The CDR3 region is CASSPAAVRADTQYF. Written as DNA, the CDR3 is TGTGCCAGCAGCCCGGCGGCGGTGCGGGCAGATACGCAGTATTTT.

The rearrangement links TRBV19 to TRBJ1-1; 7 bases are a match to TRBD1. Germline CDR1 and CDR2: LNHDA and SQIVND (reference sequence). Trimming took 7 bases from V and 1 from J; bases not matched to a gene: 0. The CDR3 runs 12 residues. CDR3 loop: CASNRGNTEAFF. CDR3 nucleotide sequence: TGTGCCAGTAACAGGGGGAACACTGAAGCTTTCTTT.

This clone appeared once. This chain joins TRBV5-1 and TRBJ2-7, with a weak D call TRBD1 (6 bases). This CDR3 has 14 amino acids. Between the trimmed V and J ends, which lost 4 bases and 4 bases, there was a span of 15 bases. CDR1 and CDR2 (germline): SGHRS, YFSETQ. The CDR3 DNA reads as TGCGCCAGCAGCCCGGACAGTGGAAAGTACGAGCAGTACTTC. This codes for CASSPDSGKYEQYF. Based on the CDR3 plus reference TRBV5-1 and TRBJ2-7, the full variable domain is KAGVTQTPRYLIKTRGQQVTLSCSPISGHRSVSWYQQTPGQGLQFLFEYFSETQRNKGNFPGRFSGRQFSNSRSEMNVSTLELGDSALYLCASSPDSGKYEQYFGPGTRLTVT.

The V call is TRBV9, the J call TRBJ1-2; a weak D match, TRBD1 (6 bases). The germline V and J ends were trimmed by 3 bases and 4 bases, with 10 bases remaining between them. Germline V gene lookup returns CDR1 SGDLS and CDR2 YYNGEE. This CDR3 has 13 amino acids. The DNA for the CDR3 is TGTGCCAGCAGCGAACAGGGCCCCTATGGCTACACCTTC. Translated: CASSEQGPYGYTF.

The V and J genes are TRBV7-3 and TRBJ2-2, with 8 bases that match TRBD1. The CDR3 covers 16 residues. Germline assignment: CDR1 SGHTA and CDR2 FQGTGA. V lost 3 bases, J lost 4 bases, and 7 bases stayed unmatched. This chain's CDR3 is CASSFRTGLGTGELFF. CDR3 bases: TGTGCCAGCAGCTTTCGGACAGGGTTAGGCACCGGGGAGCTGTTTTTT.

The CDR3 coding sequence is TGTGCCAGCAGCCTAGCGGGGGACTACAATGAGCAGTTCTTC. It codes for CASSLAGDYNEQFF. V usage is TRBV7-3 and J usage is TRBJ2-1; 10 bases are a match to TRBD2. This CDR3 contains 14 residues. V trimming: 5 bases; J trimming: 3 bases; junction bases outside the gene matches: 1. Germline V gene sequence: CDR1 SGHTA, CDR2 FQGTGA.

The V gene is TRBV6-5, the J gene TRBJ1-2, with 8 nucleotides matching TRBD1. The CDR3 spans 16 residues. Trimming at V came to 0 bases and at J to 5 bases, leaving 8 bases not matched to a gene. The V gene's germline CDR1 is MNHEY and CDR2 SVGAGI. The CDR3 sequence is CASSYSTDRVWYGYTF. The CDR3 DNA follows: TGTGCCAGCAGTTACTCGACGGACAGGGTATGGTATGGCTACACCTTC.

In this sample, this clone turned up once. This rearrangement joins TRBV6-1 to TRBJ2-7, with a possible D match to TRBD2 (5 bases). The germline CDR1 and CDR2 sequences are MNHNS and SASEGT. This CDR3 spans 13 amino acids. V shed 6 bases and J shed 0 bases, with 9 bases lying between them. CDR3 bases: TGTGCCAGCAGAGGCGGGTACTCCTACGAGCAGTACTTC. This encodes CASRGGYSYEQYF.

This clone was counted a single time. The CDR3: CASSYRTSGRSSYNEQFF. CDR3 DNA: TGTGCCAGCAGTTACCGGACTAGCGGGAGGAGCTCCTACAATGAGCAGTTCTTC. The V call is TRBV27, the J call TRBJ2-1; TRBD2 aligns across 14 bases. The CDR3 runs to 18 residues. From germline, CDR1 is MNHEY and CDR2 SMNVEV (reference sequence). Trimming at V came to 4 bases and at J to 0 bases, leaving 5 bases not matched to a gene.

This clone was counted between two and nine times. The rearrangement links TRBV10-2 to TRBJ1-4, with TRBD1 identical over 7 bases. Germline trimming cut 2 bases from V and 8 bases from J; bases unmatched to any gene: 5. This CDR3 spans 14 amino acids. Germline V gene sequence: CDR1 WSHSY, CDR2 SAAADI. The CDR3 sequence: CASSEDREEEKLFF. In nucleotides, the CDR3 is TGCGCCAGCAGTGAGGACAGGGAGGAGGAAAAACTGTTTTTT.

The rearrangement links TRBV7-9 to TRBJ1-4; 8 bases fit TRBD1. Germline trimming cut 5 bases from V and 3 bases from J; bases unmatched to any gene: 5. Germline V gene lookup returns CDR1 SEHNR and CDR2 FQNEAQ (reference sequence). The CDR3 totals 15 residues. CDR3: CASSGQGTANEKLFF. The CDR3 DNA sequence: TGTGCCAGCAGCGGACAGGGAACGGCTAATGAAAAACTGTTTTTT.

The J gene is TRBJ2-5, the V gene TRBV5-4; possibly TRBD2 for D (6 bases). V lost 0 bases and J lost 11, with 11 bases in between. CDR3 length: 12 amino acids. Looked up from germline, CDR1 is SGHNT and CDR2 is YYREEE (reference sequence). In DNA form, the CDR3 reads TGTGCCAGCAGCTTGGGGTGGGGGGTGCAGTACTTC. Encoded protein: CASSLGWGVQYF.

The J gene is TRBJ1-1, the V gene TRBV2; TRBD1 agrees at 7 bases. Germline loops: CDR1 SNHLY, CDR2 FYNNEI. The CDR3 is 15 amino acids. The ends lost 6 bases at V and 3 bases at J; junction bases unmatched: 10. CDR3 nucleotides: TGTGCCAGCAGGTTAGACAGGGCTGGGGACACTGAAGCTTTCTTT. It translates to CASRLDRAGDTEAFF.

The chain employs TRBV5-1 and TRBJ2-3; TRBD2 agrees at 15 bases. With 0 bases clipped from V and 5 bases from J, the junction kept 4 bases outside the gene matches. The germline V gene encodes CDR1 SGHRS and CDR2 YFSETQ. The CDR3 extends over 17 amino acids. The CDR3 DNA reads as TGCGCCAGCAGCTTGGACGGGACTAGCGGGGGGATAGATACGCAGTATTTT. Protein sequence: CASSLDGTSGGIDTQYF.

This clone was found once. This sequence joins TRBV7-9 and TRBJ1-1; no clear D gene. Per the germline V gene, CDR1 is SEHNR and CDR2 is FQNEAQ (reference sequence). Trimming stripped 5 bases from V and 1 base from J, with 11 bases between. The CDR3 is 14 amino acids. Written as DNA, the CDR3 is TGTGCCAGCAGCCCCGGTCGGGGGAACACTGAAGCTTTCTTT. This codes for CASSPGRGNTEAFF.

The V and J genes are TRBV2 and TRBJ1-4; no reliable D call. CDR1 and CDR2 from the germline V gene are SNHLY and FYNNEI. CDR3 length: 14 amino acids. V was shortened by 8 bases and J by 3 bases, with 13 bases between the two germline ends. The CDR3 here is CASGWMGANEKLFF. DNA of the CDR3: TGTGCCAGCGGATGGATGGGAGCTAATGAAAAACTGTTTTTT.

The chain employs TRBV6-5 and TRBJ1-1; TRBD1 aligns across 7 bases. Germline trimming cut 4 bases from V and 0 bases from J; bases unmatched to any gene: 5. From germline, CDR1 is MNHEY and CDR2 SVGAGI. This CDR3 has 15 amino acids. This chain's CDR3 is CASSSGQTMNTEAFF. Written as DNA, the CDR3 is TGTGCCAGCAGTTCGGGACAGACCATGAACACTGAAGCTTTCTTT.

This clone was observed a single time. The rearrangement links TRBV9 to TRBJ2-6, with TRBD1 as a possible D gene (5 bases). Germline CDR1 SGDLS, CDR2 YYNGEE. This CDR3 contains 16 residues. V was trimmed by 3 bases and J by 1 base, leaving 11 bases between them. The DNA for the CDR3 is TGTGCCAGCAGCGGACGCTACAGGTCTGGGGCCAACGTCCTGACTTTC. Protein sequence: CASSGRYRSGANVLTF. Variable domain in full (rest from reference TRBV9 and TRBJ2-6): DSGVTQTPKHLITATGQRVTLRCSPRSGDLSVYWYQQSLDQGLQFLIQYYNGEERAKGNILERFSAQQFPDLHSELNLSSLELGDSALYFCASSGRYRSGANVLTFGAGSRLTVL.

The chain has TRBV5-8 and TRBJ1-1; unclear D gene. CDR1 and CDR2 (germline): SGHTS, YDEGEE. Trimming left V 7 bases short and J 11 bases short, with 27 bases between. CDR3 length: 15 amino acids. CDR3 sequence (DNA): TGTGCCAGCGGCGGGAGAGATCCGCGGACCCTTCGGGCTTTCTTT. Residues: CASGGRDPRTLRAFF.

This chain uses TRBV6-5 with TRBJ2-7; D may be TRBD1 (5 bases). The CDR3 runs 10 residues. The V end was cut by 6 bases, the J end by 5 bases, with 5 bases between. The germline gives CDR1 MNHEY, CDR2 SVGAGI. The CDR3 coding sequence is TGTGCCAGCAGGGGGCACGAGCAGTACTTC. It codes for CASRGHEQYF.

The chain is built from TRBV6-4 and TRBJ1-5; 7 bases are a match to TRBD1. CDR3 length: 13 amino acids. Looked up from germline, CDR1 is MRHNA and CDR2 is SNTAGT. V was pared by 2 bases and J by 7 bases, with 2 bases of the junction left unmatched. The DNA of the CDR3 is TGTGCCAGCAGTGACCAGGGGGGCCAGCCCCAGCATTTT. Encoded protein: CASSDQGGQPQHF.